This record looks at one TCR beta chain sequence and its context. Its specificity is not known. The table came from immunoSEQ multiplex PCR; TCRdb's copy has only in-frame clones and leaves some out. The sample lists tens of thousands of clones; about 80% were seen once. Per the germline V gene, CDR1 is LNHDA and CDR2 is SQIVND (reference sequence). The CDR3 runs 15 residues. With V trimmed by 2 bases and J by 5 bases, 6 bases remained unmatched. This specimen belongs to a study of a mutant IDH1 vaccine in newly diagnosed glioma. Looking at the study overall: The treated group averaged 40.4 years old and was about 60% male, about 40% female. Receipt of radiotherapy, temozolomide, or both preceded the study, and most received both. General study points: Apparently, pseudoprogression bore no relation to changes among the top peripheral T cell clonotypes.

Time point meaning: baseline, week 1 (first vaccination visit). Sample treatment: pre-vaccination baseline after standard-of-care therapy. Those who donated had recent WHO grade 3 or 4 IDH1-mutant, ATRX-lost astrocytomas. The receptor comes from a woman in her forties or fifties with glioma. V gene TRBV19 combines with J gene TRBJ1-1; 9 bases match TRBD1. The sequenced sample was PBMCs, obtained from a glioma patient treated with radiotherapy, temozolomide or both. The CDR3 sequence is CASSIKGQGRTEAFF. As DNA, the CDR3 is TGTGCCAGTAGTATAAAGGGACAGGGAAGGACTGAAGCTTTCTTT.